This TCR beta chain was retrieved from a study of Ad26.COV2.S vaccination and SARS-CoV-2 variants. Study-level information: The study gave Ad26.COV2.S intramuscularly, once or twice 56 days apart. The study, taken as a whole, reports: Assessments of TCR breadth and depth may have underestimated the total T cell responses.

This table comes from immunoSEQ multiplex PCR, and its TCRdb copy is limited to in-frame clones, with some not included. The repertoire holds around 310,000 clones, roughly 90% seen once, with 4.5% to 5.5% in the top ten. Of note for this clone: Its cognate antigen is unknown.

Treatment indicated: 19 received Ad26.COV2.S at low or high dose, single or two shots; 5 received placebo; per-sample allocation not given. Each sample was drawn 63 days after the first injection (of vaccine or placebo). This person who donated was an adult of 18-55 years in Boston. In the vaccine, an Ad26 vector expressed the SARS-CoV-2 spike of the Wuhan strain. Germline V gives CDR1 SQVTM, CDR2 ANQGSEA. This CDR3 spans 12 amino acids. V was cut by 4 bases and J by 11 bases, with 15 bases left in between. Sequencing was performed on peripheral blood, taken in a trial of Ad26.COV2.S vaccine versus placebo. V usage is TRBV29-1 and J usage is TRBJ1-5; D is unresolved. The TCR sequence derives from a person aged 18-65 years who received the Ad26.COV2.S COVID-19 vaccine or a placebo. The CDR3 loop reads CSVGTGESTQHF. DNA of the CDR3: TGCAGCGTTGGGACCGGGGAATCAACCCAGCATTTT.